These T cell receptor beta chains were read from a single sample in a study of shared clonotypes between healthy human individuals. Data came from immunoSEQ multiplex PCR; TCRdb stores just in-frame clones and leaves some out. The profile shows roughly 2 million clones, roughly 94% of them singletons. The sample comprised naive CD4+ T cells sorted from blood. The source of these receptors is a man between 18 and 29 years old in good health. The CDR3 runs from the conserved cysteine through the conserved F or W. A D gene is named only where the DNA matches it firmly. The listing skips clone size in some rows; elsewhere it reads once, few, many or a size class.

J: TRBJ2-5; V: TRBV9; D: TRBD2; size: .; DNA: TGTGCCAGGAAGGGGACGGGAGGGCCCGAAGAGACCCAGTACTTC; CDR3: CARKGTGGPEETQYF
J: TRBJ2-3; V: TRBV30; D: TRBD2; size: .; DNA: TGTGCCTGGAGACTAGCGGGAGGCACAGATACGCAGTATTTT; CDR3: CAWRLAGGTDTQYF
J: TRBJ2-5; V: TRBV20-1; D: TRBD2; size: .; DNA: TGCAGAGGGAGGGCTGGAGAGACCCAGTACTTC; CDR3: CRGRAGETQYF
J: TRBJ1-3; V: TRBV15; D: .; size: .; DNA: TGTGCCACCAGCAGAGGGGCCACAGGGAAAGTAAACACCATATATTTT; CDR3: CATSRGATGKVNTIYF
J: TRBJ1-1; V: TRBV7-2; D: .; size: .; DNA: TGTGCCAGCAGCTTAGTGGTAGGGTGGACTGAAGCTTTCTTT; CDR3: CASSLVVGWTEAFF
J: TRBJ2-6; V: TRBV7-8; D: TRBD1; size: .; DNA: TGTGCCAGCAGCTTAGGAGGGAAACAGGGGCCGTTTAGCTCTGGGGCCAACGTCCTGACTTTC; CDR3: CASSLGGKQGPFSSGANVLTF
J: TRBJ2-2; V: TRBV27; D: .; size: .; DNA: TGTGCCAGCAGTGAAATGCTTACAGTTAACACCGGGGAGCTGTTTTTT; CDR3: CASSEMLTVNTGELFF
J: TRBJ2-1; V: TRBV4-3; D: TRBD2; size: .; DNA: TGCGCCAGCAGCCAAGGTGGGGCGACGGGAGGGCCTTCCTACAATGAGCAGTTCTTC; CDR3: CASSQGGATGGPSYNEQFF
J: TRBJ1-6; V: TRBV19; D: TRBD1; size: .; DNA: TGTGCCAGTAGTGAGATTGGCGGGACAGGGAATTCACCCCTCCACTTT; CDR3: CASSEIGGTGNSPLHF
J: TRBJ2-5; V: TRBV6-5; D: .; size: .; DNA: TGTGCCAGCAGTTACGGGGCAACGGAGACCCAGTACTTC; CDR3: CASSYGATETQYF
J: TRBJ2-3; V: TRBV19; D: .; size: .; DNA: TGTGCCAGTAGTGGCCGGGGATTTTACACAGATACGCAGTATTTT; CDR3: CASSGRGFYTDTQYF
J: TRBJ2-4; V: TRBV5-1; D: TRBD2; size: .; DNA: TGCGCCAGCAGCGTTACTAGCGGGAGCGCCAAAAACATTCAGTACTTC; CDR3: CASSVTSGSAKNIQYF
J: TRBJ1-1; V: TRBV10-3; D: TRBD1; size: .; DNA: TGTGCCATCAGAACGACAGGGTACGGGGCTGAAGCTTTCTTT; CDR3: CAIRTTGYGAEAFF
J: TRBJ2-7; V: TRBV7-2; D: .; size: once; DNA: TGTGCCAGCAGCCTTGGAACGGACACGACCTACGAGCAGTACTTC; CDR3: CASSLGTDTTYEQYF
J: TRBJ1-6; V: TRBV2; D: .; size: .; DNA: TGTGCCAGCAGTGGGCGAGGGCTCGGGAATTCACCCCTCCACTTT; CDR3: CASSGRGLGNSPLHF
J: TRBJ2-5; V: TRBV18; D: .; size: once; DNA: TGTGCCAGCTCTCCCTTACGGACAGAAGAGACCCAGTACTTC; CDR3: CASSPLRTEETQYF
J: TRBJ2-3; V: TRBV11-2; D: TRBD2; size: .; DNA: TGTGCCAGCAGCTCCGAGGGACTGACTAGCGGGTCCACAGATACGCAGTATTTT; CDR3: CASSSEGLTSGSTDTQYF
J: TRBJ1-3; V: TRBV4-3; D: TRBD1; size: .; DNA: TGCGCCAGCAGCCAATGGGGACAGTCTGGAAACACCATATATTTT; CDR3: CASSQWGQSGNTIYF
J: TRBJ2-3; V: TRBV11-3; D: .; size: .; DNA: TGTGCCAGCAGCTTAGGGGGGGCAGATACGCAGTATTTT; CDR3: CASSLGGADTQYF
J: TRBJ2-1; V: TRBV7-2; D: .; size: .; DNA: TGTGCCAGCAGGGAAGGACTTTTGATACCGAATGAGCAGTTCTTC; CDR3: CASREGLLIPNEQFF
J: TRBJ2-7; V: TRBV10-3; D: TRBD1; size: .; DNA: TGTGCCATCAGTGAAGGACAGGGACCATACGAGCAGTACTTC; CDR3: CAISEGQGPYEQYF
J: TRBJ2-7; V: TRBV19; D: TRBD1; size: .; DNA: TGTGCCAGTAGTACCCCTGACAGGGCTCGAACTCTCTACGAGCAGTACTTC; CDR3: CASSTPDRARTLYEQYF
J: TRBJ1-5; V: TRBV4-1; D: TRBD1; size: .; DNA: TGCGCCAGCTCCGACAGGGCCCTCAATCAGCCCCAGCATTTT; CDR3: CASSDRALNQPQHF
J: TRBJ1-3; V: TRBV5-1; D: .; size: .; DNA: TGCGCCAGCAGCTTGACGGGCTCGATCTCTGGAAACACCATATATTTT; CDR3: CASSLTGSISGNTIYF
J: TRBJ2-3; V: TRBV7-2; D: TRBD2; size: .; DNA: TGTGCCAGCAGCCCGCGGGCAGCGGGAGGTTACACAGATACGCAGTATTTT; CDR3: CASSPRAAGGYTDTQYF
J: TRBJ2-5; V: TRBV5-1; D: TRBD2; size: .; DNA: TGCGCCAGCAGCTGGACTAGCGGGGGACAAGAGACCCAGTACTTC; CDR3: CASSWTSGGQETQYF
J: TRBJ2-5; V: TRBV6-5; D: TRBD2; size: .; DNA: TGTGCCAGCAGTCCGGGGGGTTTTCAGGAGACCCAGTACTTC; CDR3: CASSPGGFQETQYF
J: TRBJ2-7; V: TRBV29-1; D: TRBD2; size: .; DNA: TGCAGCGTGGGGGGGACGGTCTCCTACGAGCAGTACTTC; CDR3: CSVGGTVSYEQYF
J: TRBJ2-2; V: TRBV11-2; D: .; size: .; DNA: TGTGCCAGCAGCTTAGAGAAGGGGAGAGCAACCGGGGAGCTGTTTTTT; CDR3: CASSLEKGRATGELFF
J: TRBJ1-1; V: TRBV7-9; D: .; size: .; DNA: TGTGCCAGCAGCTTAAGGACGAACACTGAAGCTTTCTTT; CDR3: CASSLRTNTEAFF
J: TRBJ2-2; V: TRBV4-3; D: TRBD1; size: .; DNA: TGCGCCAGCAGCCCCACGACAGGGGCCCTCACCGGGGAGCTGTTTTTT; CDR3: CASSPTTGALTGELFF
J: TRBJ2-1; V: TRBV7-2; D: TRBD2; size: .; DNA: TGTGCCAGCAGCTTCAGGACTAGCTTTTACAATGAGCAGTTCTTC; CDR3: CASSFRTSFYNEQFF
J: TRBJ1-3; V: TRBV18; D: .; size: .; DNA: TGTGCCAGCTCAACCGACAGTAACTCTGGAAACACCATATATTTT; CDR3: CASSTDSNSGNTIYF
J: TRBJ1-1; V: TRBV25-1; D: .; size: .; DNA: TGTGCCAGCAACCTACAGCCTCTGAACACTGAAGCTTTCTTT; CDR3: CASNLQPLNTEAFF
J: TRBJ2-5; V: TRBV7-2; D: TRBD2; size: .; DNA: TGTGCCAGCAGCTTGTGGACAGGGACTAGCGGGAAGGGGGGGACCCAGTACTTC; CDR3: CASSLWTGTSGKGGTQYF
J: TRBJ2-5; V: TRBV2; D: .; size: .; DNA: TGTGCCAGCAGTGAGACTGGAAGGGGGGAGACCCAGTACTTC; CDR3: CASSETGRGETQYF
J: TRBJ2-7; V: TRBV4-1; D: TRBD2; size: .; DNA: TGCGCCAGCAGCTTCAGCTCCGGGACTAGTAGCTACGAGCAGTACTTC; CDR3: CASSFSSGTSSYEQYF
J: TRBJ1-1; V: TRBV2; D: .; size: once; DNA: TGTGCCAGCAGTGCACAGCCGCTCACTGAAGCTTTCTTT; CDR3: CASSAQPLTEAFF
J: TRBJ1-5; V: TRBV10-3; D: .; size: .; DNA: TGTGCCATCAGTGACAGGGCTGATCAGCCCCAGCATTTT; CDR3: CAISDRADQPQHF
J: TRBJ2-2; V: TRBV28; D: .; size: .; DNA: TGTGCCAGCAGTTTAATGGGGACGGTAAACACCGGGGAGCTGTTTTTT; CDR3: CASSLMGTVNTGELFF
J: TRBJ2-1; V: TRBV6-1; D: TRBD1; size: .; DNA: TGTGCCAGCCCGGGACAGGGTAAGAGCAATGAGCAGTTCTTC; CDR3: CASPGQGKSNEQFF
J: TRBJ1-1; V: TRBV7-9; D: TRBD1; size: .; DNA: TGTGCCAGCAGCCCAAGGACAGGGCCCGTCACTGAAGCTTTCTTT; CDR3: CASSPRTGPVTEAFF
J: TRBJ2-3; V: TRBV10-3; D: .; size: .; DNA: TGTGCCATCAGTGCTTTGGGGGATACGCAGTATTTT; CDR3: CAISALGDTQYF
J: TRBJ2-2; V: TRBV5-6; D: .; size: .; DNA: TGTGCCAGCAGCAGAGGGAGGACCGGGGAGCTGTTTTTT; CDR3: CASSRGRTGELFF
J: TRBJ1-3; V: TRBV6-5; D: .; size: once; DNA: TGTGCCAGCAGTTACTCGATTGCGGGCTCTGGAAACACCATATATTTT; CDR3: CASSYSIAGSGNTIYF
J: TRBJ1-4; V: TRBV9; D: .; size: .; DNA: TGTGCCAGCAGCGTAGGGACGGGGTCCCTTAATGAAAAACTGTTTTTT; CDR3: CASSVGTGSLNEKLFF
J: TRBJ1-5; V: TRBV21-1; D: .; size: few; DNA: TGTGCCAGCAGCACGTTTAGGGTTGGGGTCCAGCCCCAGCATTTT; CDR3: CASSTFRVGVQPQHF
J: TRBJ2-7; V: TRBV14; D: .; size: .; DNA: TGTGCCAGCAGCCAAGCGCGAGGCAGGGACTCCGAGCAGTACTTC; CDR3: CASSQARGRDSEQYF
J: TRBJ2-2; V: TRBV7-2; D: TRBD2; size: .; DNA: TGTGCCAGCAGCCGGGGACTAGCGGGGGGCCCCCTTCCCGGGGAGCTGTTTTTT; CDR3: CASSRGLAGGPLPGELFF
J: TRBJ2-5; V: TRBV7-2; D: TRBD1; size: .; DNA: TGTGCCAGCAGCGACGGGACAGCAGTGACCCAGTACTTC; CDR3: CASSDGTAVTQYF
J: TRBJ1-5; V: TRBV21-1; D: .; size: once; DNA: TGTGCCAGCAGCAAAGCGGGCAGTAGCAATCAGCCCCAGCATTTT; CDR3: CASSKAGSSNQPQHF
J: TRBJ2-6; V: TRBV6-5; D: TRBD2; size: .; DNA: TGTGCCAGCAACCGACTAGCCGCCGGGGCCAACGTCCTGACTTTC; CDR3: CASNRLAAGANVLTF
J: TRBJ2-1; V: TRBV6-1; D: .; size: .; DNA: TGTGCCAGCAGTGAAGGAATAGCGGCAAACAATGAGCAGTTCTTC; CDR3: CASSEGIAANNEQFF
J: TRBJ2-4; V: TRBV7-2; D: TRBD2; size: .; DNA: TGTGCCAGCAGCGCCTCCGGGACTAGCGGGGACCTAGCCAAAAACATTCAGTACTTC; CDR3: CASSASGTSGDLAKNIQYF
J: TRBJ2-3; V: TRBV11-3; D: TRBD2; size: .; DNA: TGTGCCAGCAGCTTAGTTACTAGCGGGGGCACAGATACGCAGTATTTT; CDR3: CASSLVTSGGTDTQYF
J: TRBJ2-7; V: TRBV6-5; D: TRBD1; size: .; DNA: TGTGCCAGCAGTTACTCTACAGGGGCCTACGAGCAGTACTTC; CDR3: CASSYSTGAYEQYF
J: TRBJ2-1; V: TRBV30; D: .; size: .; DNA: TGTGCCTGGAGTATCCGAAGAGACTCAGGGGACGGGCAGTTCTTC; CDR3: CAWSIRRDSGDGQFF
J: TRBJ2-1; V: TRBV2; D: .; size: .; DNA: TGTGCCAGCAGTGCTCTCGGATTCAATGAGCAGTTCTTC; CDR3: CASSALGFNEQFF
J: TRBJ1-1; V: TRBV4-2; D: TRBD1; size: .; DNA: TGTGCCAGCAGCCAAGCGATTCAGGGGGTTACTGAAGCTTTCTTT; CDR3: CASSQAIQGVTEAFF
J: TRBJ1-2; V: TRBV10-3; D: TRBD1; size: .; DNA: TGTGCCATCAGGGAGGACAGGGATGATGGCTACACCTTC; CDR3: CAIREDRDDGYTF